This section outlines one T cell receptor beta chain sequence together with its context. This sample stems from a study of blood T cell repertoires in COVID-19. Study details: T cells, B-cell-depleted T cells, or PBMCs supplied cDNA or gDNA.

Measured with immunoSEQ multiplex PCR; TCRdb has only the in-frame clones, and not every one. The sample has tens of thousands of clones, more than 60% seen once; the top ten hold roughly 23%. V lost 2 bases, J lost 7 bases, and 12 bases lay in between. The CDR3 consists of 14 residues. Germline values: CDR1 SEHNR, CDR2 FQNEAQ (reference sequence). The sequence came from a man in his 60s with acute or convalescent COVID-19. Sequencing was performed on peripheral blood. The V and J genes are TRBV7-9 and TRBJ2-1, with TRBD1 as a possible D gene (5 bases). CDR3 nucleotides: TGTGCCAGCAGCTTACAGTCTCAGGGAAATGAGCAGTTCTTC. It encodes CASSLQSQGNEQFF.